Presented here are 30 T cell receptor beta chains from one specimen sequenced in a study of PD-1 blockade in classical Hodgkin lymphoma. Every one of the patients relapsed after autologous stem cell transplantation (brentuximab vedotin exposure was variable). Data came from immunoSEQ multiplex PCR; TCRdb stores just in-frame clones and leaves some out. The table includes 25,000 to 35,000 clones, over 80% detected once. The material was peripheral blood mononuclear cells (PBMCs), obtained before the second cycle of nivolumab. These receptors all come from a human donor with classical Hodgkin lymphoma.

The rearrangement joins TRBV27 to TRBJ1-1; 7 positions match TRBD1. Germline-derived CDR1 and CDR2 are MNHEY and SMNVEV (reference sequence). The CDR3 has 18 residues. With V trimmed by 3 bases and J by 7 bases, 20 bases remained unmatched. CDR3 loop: CASSFFRLLHRGIGEAFF. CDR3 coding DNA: TGTGCCAGCAGTTTCTTCCGTCTTCTTCACAGGGGTATAGGTGAAGCTTTCTTT.

The CDR3 spells CASSLSLGVGNTEAFF. The CDR3, as DNA: TGTGCCAGCAGCTTAAGTTTGGGGGTGGGGAACACTGAAGCTTTCTTT. The chain joins TRBV7-2 to TRBJ1-1, with D perhaps TRBD1 (5 bases). Germline loops: CDR1 SGHTA, CDR2 FQGNSA. V lost 2 bases and J 1 base, leaving 14 bases between the germline ends. The CDR3 runs to 16 residues. The full variable domain, its missing parts supplied by reference TRBV7-2 and TRBJ1-1, is GAGVSQSPSNKVTEKGKDVELRCDPISGHTALYWYRQSLGQGLEFLIYFQGNSAPDKSGLPSDRFSAERTGGSVSTLTIQRTQQEDSAVYLCASSLSLGVGNTEAFFGQGTRLTVV.

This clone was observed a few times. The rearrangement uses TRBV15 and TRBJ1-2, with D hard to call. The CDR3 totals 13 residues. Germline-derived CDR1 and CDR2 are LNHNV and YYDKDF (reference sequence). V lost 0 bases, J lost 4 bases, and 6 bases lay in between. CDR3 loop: CATSREVSYGYTF. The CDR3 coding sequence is TGTGCCACCAGCAGAGAAGTCAGCTATGGCTACACCTTC.

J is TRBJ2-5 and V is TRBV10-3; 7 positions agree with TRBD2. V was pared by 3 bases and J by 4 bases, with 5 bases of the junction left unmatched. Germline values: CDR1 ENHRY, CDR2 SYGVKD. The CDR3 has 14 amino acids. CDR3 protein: CAISDGQRGETQYF. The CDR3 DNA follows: TGTGCCATCAGTGATGGCCAGCGGGGAGAGACCCAGTACTTC.

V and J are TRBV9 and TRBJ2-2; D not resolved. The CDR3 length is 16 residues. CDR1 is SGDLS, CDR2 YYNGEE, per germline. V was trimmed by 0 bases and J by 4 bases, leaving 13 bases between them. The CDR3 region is CASSVAPRGGTGELFF. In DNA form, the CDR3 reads TGTGCCAGCAGCGTAGCACCACGCGGTGGCACCGGGGAGCTGTTTTTT.

The DNA of the CDR3 is TGTGCCATCAGCAACTCGGACAGCTACGAGCAGTACTTC. Translating gives CAISNSDSYEQYF. The V gene is TRBV10-3, the J gene TRBJ2-7, with TRBD1 as a possible D gene (6 bases). CDR3 size: 13 residues. Trimming took 6 bases from V and 3 from J, leaving 12 bases between them. Germline V lookup: CDR1 ENHRY, CDR2 SYGVKD.

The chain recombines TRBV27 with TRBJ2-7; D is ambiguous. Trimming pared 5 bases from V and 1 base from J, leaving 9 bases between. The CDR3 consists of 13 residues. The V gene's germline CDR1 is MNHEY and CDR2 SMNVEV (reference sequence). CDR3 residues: CASSPVGSYEQYF. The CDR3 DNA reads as TGTGCCAGCAGTCCCGTGGGGTCCTACGAGCAGTACTTC.

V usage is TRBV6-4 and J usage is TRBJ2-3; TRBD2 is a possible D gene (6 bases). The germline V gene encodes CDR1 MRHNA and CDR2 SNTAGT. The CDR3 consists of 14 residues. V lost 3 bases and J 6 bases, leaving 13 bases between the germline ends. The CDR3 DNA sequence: TGTGCCAGCAGTGAAGGCAGGGAGGTTGATACGCAGTATTTT. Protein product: CASSEGREVDTQYF.

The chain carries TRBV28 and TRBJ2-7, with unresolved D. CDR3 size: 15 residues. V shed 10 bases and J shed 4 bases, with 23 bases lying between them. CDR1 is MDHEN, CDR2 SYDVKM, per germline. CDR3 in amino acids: CATPLLRAVNYEQYV. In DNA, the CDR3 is TGTGCCACCCCCCTTCTCCGGGCAGTAAATTACGAGCAGTACGTC.

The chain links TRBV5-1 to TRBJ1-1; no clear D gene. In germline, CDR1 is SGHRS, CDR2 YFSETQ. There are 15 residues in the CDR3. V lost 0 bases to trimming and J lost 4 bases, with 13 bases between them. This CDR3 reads CASSLAWGMGTEAFF. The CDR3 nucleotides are TGCGCCAGCAGCTTGGCTTGGGGTATGGGCACTGAAGCTTTCTTT.

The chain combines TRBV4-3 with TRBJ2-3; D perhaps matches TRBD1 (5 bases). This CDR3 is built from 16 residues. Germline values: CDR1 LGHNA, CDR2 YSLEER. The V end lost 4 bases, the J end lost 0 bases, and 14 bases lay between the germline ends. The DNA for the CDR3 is TGCGCCAGCAGCCTCAGGTTAGGGGTCAGCACAGATACGCAGTATTTT. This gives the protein CASSLRLGVSTDTQYF.

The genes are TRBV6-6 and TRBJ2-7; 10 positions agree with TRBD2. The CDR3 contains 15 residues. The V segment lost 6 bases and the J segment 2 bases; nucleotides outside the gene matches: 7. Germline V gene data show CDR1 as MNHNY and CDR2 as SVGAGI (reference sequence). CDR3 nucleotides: TGTGCCAGCAGACTGACTAGCGGGTCAACCTACGAGCAGTACTTC. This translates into CASRLTSGSTYEQYF.

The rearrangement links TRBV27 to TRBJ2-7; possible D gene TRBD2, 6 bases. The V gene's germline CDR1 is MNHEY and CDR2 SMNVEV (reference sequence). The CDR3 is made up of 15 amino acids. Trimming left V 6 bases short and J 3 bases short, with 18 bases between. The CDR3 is CASREGSGPFYEQYV. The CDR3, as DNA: TGTGCCAGCAGGGAGGGATCCGGGCCTTTCTACGAGCAGTACGTC.

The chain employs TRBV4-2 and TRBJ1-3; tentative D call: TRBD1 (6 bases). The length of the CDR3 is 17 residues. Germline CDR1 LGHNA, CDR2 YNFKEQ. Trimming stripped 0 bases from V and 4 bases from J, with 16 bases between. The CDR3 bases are TGTGCCAGCAGCCAAGATATAGGGGGTGGTGGGGGAAACACCATATATTTT. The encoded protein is CASSQDIGGGGGNTIYF.

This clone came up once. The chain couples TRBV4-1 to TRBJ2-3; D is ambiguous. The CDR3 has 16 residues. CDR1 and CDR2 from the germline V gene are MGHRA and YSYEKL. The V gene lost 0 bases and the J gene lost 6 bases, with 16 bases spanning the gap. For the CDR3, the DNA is TGCGCCAGCAGCCAAGAGCCCCCCCCCATTGGTGATACGCAGTATTTT. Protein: CASSQEPPPIGDTQYF.

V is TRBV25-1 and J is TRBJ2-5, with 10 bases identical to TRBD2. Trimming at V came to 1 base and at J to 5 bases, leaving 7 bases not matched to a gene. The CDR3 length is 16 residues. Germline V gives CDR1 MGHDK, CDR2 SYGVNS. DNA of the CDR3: TGTGCCAGCAGTGAATGGGGAGCGGGAGGGTTCGAGACCCAGTACTTC. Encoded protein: CASSEWGAGGFETQYF.

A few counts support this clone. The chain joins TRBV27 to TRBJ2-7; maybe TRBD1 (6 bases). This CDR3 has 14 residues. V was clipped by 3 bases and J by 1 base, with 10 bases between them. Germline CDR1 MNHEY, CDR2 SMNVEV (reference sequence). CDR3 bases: TGTGCCAGCAGTTTCCATGGACAGTCCTACGAGCAGTACTTC. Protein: CASSFHGQSYEQYF.

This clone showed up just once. DNA of the CDR3: TGTGCCAGCAGAACACATGACGAGGGAGGGCAGTTCTTC. As protein: CASRTHDEGGQFF. The genes are TRBV6-5 and TRBJ2-1; tentative D call: TRBD2 (6 bases). Germline-derived CDR1 and CDR2 are MNHEY and SVGAGI. V lost 6 bases and J lost 12, with 18 bases in between. This CDR3 has 13 residues.

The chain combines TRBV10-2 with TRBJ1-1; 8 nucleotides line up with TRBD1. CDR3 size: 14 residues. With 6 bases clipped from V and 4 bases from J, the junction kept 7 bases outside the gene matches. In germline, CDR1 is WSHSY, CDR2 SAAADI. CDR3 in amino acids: CASRETGEGTEAFF. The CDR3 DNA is TGCGCCAGCAGGGAGACAGGGGAGGGCACTGAAGCTTTCTTT.

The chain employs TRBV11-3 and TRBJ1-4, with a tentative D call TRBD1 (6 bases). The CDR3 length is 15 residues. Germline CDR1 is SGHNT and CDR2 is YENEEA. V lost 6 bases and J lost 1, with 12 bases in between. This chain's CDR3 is CASSTGRGTNEKLFF. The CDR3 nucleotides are TGTGCCAGCAGTACAGGGAGAGGAACTAATGAAAAACTGTTTTTT.

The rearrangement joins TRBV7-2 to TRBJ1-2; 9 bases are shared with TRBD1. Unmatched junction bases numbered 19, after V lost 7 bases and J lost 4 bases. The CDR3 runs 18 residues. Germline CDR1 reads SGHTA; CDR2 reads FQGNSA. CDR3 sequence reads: CASILYSGQGRRPYGYTF. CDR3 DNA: TGTGCCAGCATCCTTTATTCCGGACAGGGGCGGCGACCCTATGGCTACACCTTC.

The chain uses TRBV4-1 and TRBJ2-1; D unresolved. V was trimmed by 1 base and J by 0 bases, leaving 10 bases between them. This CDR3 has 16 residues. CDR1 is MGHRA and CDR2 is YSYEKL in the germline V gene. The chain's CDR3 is CASSQAGMSSYNEQFF. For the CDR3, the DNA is TGCGCCAGCAGCCAAGCTGGGATGAGCTCCTACAATGAGCAGTTCTTC.

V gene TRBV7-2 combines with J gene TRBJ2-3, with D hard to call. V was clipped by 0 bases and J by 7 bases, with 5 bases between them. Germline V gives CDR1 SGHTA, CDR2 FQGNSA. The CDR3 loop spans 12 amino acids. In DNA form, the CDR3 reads TGTGCCAGCAGCTTAGCCGCCCATACGCAGTATTTT. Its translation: CASSLAAHTQYF.

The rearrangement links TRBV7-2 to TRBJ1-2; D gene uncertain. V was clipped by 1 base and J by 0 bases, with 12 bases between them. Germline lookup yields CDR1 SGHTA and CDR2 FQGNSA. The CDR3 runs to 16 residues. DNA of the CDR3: TGTGCCAGCAGCTTAGATAAAAGCGGTACTAACTATGGCTACACCTTC. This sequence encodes CASSLDKSGTNYGYTF.

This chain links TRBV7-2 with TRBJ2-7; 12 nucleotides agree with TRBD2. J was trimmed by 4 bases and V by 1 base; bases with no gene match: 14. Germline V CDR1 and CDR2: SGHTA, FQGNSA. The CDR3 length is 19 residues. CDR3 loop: CASSLEGGASGRAIYEQYF. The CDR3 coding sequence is TGTGCCAGCAGCTTAGAGGGGGGTGCTAGCGGGAGGGCCATTTACGAGCAGTACTTC.

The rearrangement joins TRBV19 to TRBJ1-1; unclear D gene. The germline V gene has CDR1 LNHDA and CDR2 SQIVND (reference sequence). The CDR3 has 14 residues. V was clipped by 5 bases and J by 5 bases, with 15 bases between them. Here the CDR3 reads CASSLRVLDTEAFF. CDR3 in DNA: TGTGCCAGTAGTTTAAGGGTTCTGGATACTGAAGCTTTCTTT.

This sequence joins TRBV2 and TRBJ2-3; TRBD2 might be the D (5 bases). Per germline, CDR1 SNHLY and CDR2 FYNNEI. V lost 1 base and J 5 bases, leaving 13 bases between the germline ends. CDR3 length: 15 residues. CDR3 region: CASSEGAHRGDTQYF. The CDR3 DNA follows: TGTGCCAGCAGTGAAGGAGCTCATCGGGGAGATACGCAGTATTTT.

This CDR3 is CASSIGGGSTNEKLFF. CDR3 in DNA: TGTGCCAGTAGTATAGGAGGCGGATCAACTAATGAAAAACTGTTTTTT. The rearrangement uses TRBV19 and TRBJ1-4; D unresolved. The CDR3 spans 16 residues. V dropped 1 base and J dropped 0 bases, with 9 bases sitting between them. CDR1 is LNHDA, CDR2 SQIVND, per germline (reference sequence).

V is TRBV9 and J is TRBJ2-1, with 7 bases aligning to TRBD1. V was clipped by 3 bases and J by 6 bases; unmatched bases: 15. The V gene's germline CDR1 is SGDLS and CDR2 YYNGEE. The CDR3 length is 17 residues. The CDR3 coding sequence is TGTGCCAGCAGCGCCCCTGAAGGGGGCCCCAGGGGCAATGAGCAGTTCTTC. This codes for CASSAPEGGPRGNEQFF. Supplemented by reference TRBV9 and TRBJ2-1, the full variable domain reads DSGVTQTPKHLITATGQRVTLRCSPRSGDLSVYWYQQSLDQGLQFLIQYYNGEERAKGNILERFSAQQFPDLHSELNLSSLELGDSALYFCASSAPEGGPRGNEQFFGPGTRLTVL.

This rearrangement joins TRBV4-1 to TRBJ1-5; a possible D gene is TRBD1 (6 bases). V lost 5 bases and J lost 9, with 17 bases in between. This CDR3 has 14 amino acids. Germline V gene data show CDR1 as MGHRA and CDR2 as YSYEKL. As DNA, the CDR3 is TGCGCCAGCAGCGGCGGGGGCTCAGTCAGGCCCCAGCATTTT. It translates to CASSGGGSVRPQHF.